This T cell receptor (beta chain) was retrieved from a study of blood T cell repertoires in COVID-19. This clone showed up many times. CDR1 and CDR2 from the germline V gene are SEHNR and FQNEAQ (reference sequence). V lost 5 bases and J lost 0, with 14 bases in between. The CDR3 covers 15 residues. In the authors' methods: Reference gene primer amplification gave estimated nucleated cell counts. Assay used: immunoSEQ multiplex PCR; TCRdb lists only in-frame clones, some missing. The V and J calls and clone size come from that table; D and trimming were worked out from the DNA. The profile shows around 180,000 clones, 70% to 90% of them singletons.

Sequencing was done on a sample of peripheral blood. The chain combines TRBV7-9 with TRBJ2-7, with D perhaps TRBD1 (6 bases). This receptor was obtained from a human donor with active or convalescent COVID-19. The donor label of this sample is uncertain. The CDR3: CASSPRTVYSYEQYF. The CDR3 DNA is TGTGCCAGCAGCCCTAGGACAGTCTACTCCTACGAGCAGTACTTC.